This TCR beta chain originates from a study of blood T cell repertoires in COVID-19. In the study overall: Nucleic acid was either cDNA or gDNA, and it came from T cells, B-cell-depleted T cells, or PBMCs.

Germline V gene data show CDR1 as SNHLY and CDR2 as FYNNEI. V dropped 7 bases and J dropped 2 bases, with 12 bases sitting between them. The CDR3 totals 14 residues. The assay was immunoSEQ multiplex PCR, and TCRdb's table has in-frame clones only and misses some. Here the sample spans about 320,000 clones, about 85% being singletons. Sequenced material: PBMCs or T cells enriched from blood (not recorded which). This TCR derives from a woman younger than 45 who had been exposed to COVID-19. The chain is built from TRBV2 and TRBJ1-5; D perhaps matches TRBD1 (6 bases). DNA of the CDR3: TGTGCCAGCACATTCTCAGGGGGCAATCAGCCCCAGCATTTT. Encoded protein: CASTFSGGNQPQHF.